A selection of T cell receptor beta chains follows, all from one sample in a study of blood T cell repertoires in COVID-19. TCRdb's copy holds only in-frame clones and misses some; the assay was immunoSEQ multiplex PCR. The sample holds about 60,000 clones, about nine tenths seen once. Sequenced sample: peripheral blood. Receptor source: a human donor with acute or convalescent COVID-19. The donor label of this sample is uncertain. CDR3s include the opening cysteine and the closing phenylalanine or tryptophan. The D gene is left open where the match is weak. The listing skips clone size in some rows; elsewhere it reads once, few, many or a size class.

v_call,d_call,clone_size,j_call,cdr3_length,cdr3_nt,cdr3_aa
TRBV3-1/TRBV3-2,TRBD2,-,TRBJ2-1,16,TGTGCCAGCAGCCAAGGGGGAGCGGGAGGCTACAATGAGCAGTTCTTC,CASSQGGAGGYNEQFF
TRBV6-5,TRBD1,-,TRBJ1-3,14,TGTGCCAGCAGTCGGACAGGGTTTGGAAACACCATATATTTT,CASSRTGFGNTIYF
TRBV21-1,-,-,TRBJ2-1,19,TGTGCCAGCAGCCCTCCTAGAATACTAGCGGGAGCCTTGAAGAATGAGCAGTTCTTC,CASSPPRILAGALKNEQFF
TRBV7-2,TRBD2,-,TRBJ2-3,15,TGTGCCAGCAGCTTAGGCGGGAGGTCCACAGATACGCAGTATTTT,CASSLGGRSTDTQYF
TRBV5-1,TRBD1,once,TRBJ2-1,14,TGCGCCAGCAGCGAACAGGGGTCCTACAATGAGCAGTTCTTC,CASSEQGSYNEQFF
TRBV20-1,TRBD2,-,TRBJ2-5,13,TGCAGTGCTCGTGGACTAGCGAAAGAGACCCAGTACTTC,CSARGLAKETQYF
TRBV19,TRBD1,-,TRBJ1-6,13,TGTGCCACCTTGGACAGGGGGGATTCACCCCTCCACTTT,CATLDRGDSPLHF
TRBV3-1/TRBV3-2,-,-,TRBJ2-3,14,TGTGCCAGCAGCCACTCACAGATCACAGATACGCAGTATTTT,CASSHSQITDTQYF
TRBV6-6,-,-,TRBJ1-5,17,TGTGCCAGCAGCCGAACCGACAGCCAATATAGCAATCAGCCCCAGCATTTT,CASSRTDSQYSNQPQHF
TRBV23-1,TRBD1,-,TRBJ2-1,11,TGCGCCAGCAGCCAGGGACAGGGTGAGTTCTTC,CASSQGQGEFF
TRBV19,-,-,TRBJ1-5,15,TGTGCCAGTAGTACTGGGACCGGGGGAGGTCAGCCCCAGCATTTT,CASSTGTGGGQPQHF
TRBV10-1,-,-,TRBJ2-5,13,TGCGCCAGCAGTACGGGACGGGGGATGACCCAGTACTTC,CASSTGRGMTQYF
TRBV19,TRBD2,-,TRBJ2-3,15,TGTGCCAGTAGACCTACTAGCGGGGGGAAGGATACGCAGTATTTT,CASRPTSGGKDTQYF
TRBV5-1,TRBD2,-,TRBJ2-7,15,TGCGCCAGCAGCTTGGGGACTAGGGGTACCTACGAGCAGTACTTC,CASSLGTRGTYEQYF
TRBV27,-,-,TRBJ1-5,14,TGTGCCAGCAGTTCCATGGGAGGGCAGCAGCCCCAGCATTTT,CASSSMGGQQPQHF
TRBV27,-,-,TRBJ2-2,14,TGTGCCAGCACCTTGAGCTCGAACACCGGGGAGCTGTTTTTT,CASTLSSNTGELFF
TRBV11-3,-,-,TRBJ1-6,17,TGTGCCAGCAGCTTAGCCCTGGACCGCAGCGGGAGTTCACCCCTCCACTTT,CASSLALDRSGSSPLHF
TRBV5-1,TRBD1,once,TRBJ1-1,15,TGCGCCAGCAGCGCGGGACAGGGAATCAACACTGAAGCTTTCTTT,CASSAGQGINTEAFF
TRBV12-3/TRBV12-4,-,once,TRBJ1-2,13,TGTGCCAGCAAACTTCAGGGGTGGCATGGCTACACCTTC,CASKLQGWHGYTF
TRBV28,-,-,TRBJ2-6,14,TGTGCCAGCAGTTTAGGTAGTGGGGCCAACGTCCTGACTTTC,CASSLGSGANVLTF
TRBV27,TRBD2,-,TRBJ2-5,17,TGTGCCAGCAGTCCCAGACTAGCGGGAGCTCTAGGGGAGACCCAGTACTTC,CASSPRLAGALGETQYF
TRBV30,-,once,TRBJ1-1,13,TGTGCCTGGAGTGGAGCCGGGGGTCCTGAAGCTTTCTTT,CAWSGAGGPEAFF
TRBV30,TRBD1,few,TRBJ1-2,13,TGTGCCTGGGGTGTCGGGACAGTGTATGGCTACACCTTC,CAWGVGTVYGYTF
TRBV28,TRBD2,-,TRBJ2-5,14,TGTGCCAGCAGTTTCTCCGGACTAGAGAAGACCCAGTACTTC,CASSFSGLEKTQYF
TRBV30,TRBD2,-,TRBJ2-1,15,TGTGCCTGGAGTGGGACTAGCTTTGTACAGAAGGAGCAGTTCTTC,CAWSGTSFVQKEQFF
TRBV15,TRBD2,-,TRBJ2-1,17,TGTGCCACCAGACAGACTAGCGGGAGGATGAATTACAATGAGCAGTTCTTC,CATRQTSGRMNYNEQFF
TRBV9,-,-,TRBJ2-7,13,TGTGCCAGCAGCCCCAGTTTCCCCTACGAGCAGTACTTC,CASSPSFPYEQYF
TRBV10-2,TRBD1,once,TRBJ2-1,15,TGCGCCAGCACCCTCGACAGGGTGACCTACAATGAGCAGTTCTTC,CASTLDRVTYNEQFF
TRBV28,TRBD2,-,TRBJ2-5,14,TGTGCCAGCAGTTCGCTGCGGGGGCAAGAGACCCAGTACTTC,CASSSLRGQETQYF
TRBV2,TRBD2,-,TRBJ2-5,14,TGTGCCAGCAGTACCGGGACTAGAGAAGAGACCCAGTACTTC,CASSTGTREETQYF